This entry concerns a single T cell receptor beta chain. Germline lookup yields CDR1 MDHEN and CDR2 SYDVKM. The CDR3 loop spans 13 amino acids. Trimming shortened V by 6 bases and J by 1 base, and 9 bases separated the two germline ends. The data were taken from a study of T cells after yellow fever vaccination. Production of TCR cDNA was by 5'RACE template switching, which also added a universal primer site and UMIs. TCRdb re-called the 5' RACE reads with MiXCR, one entry per CDR3 protein. The sample records fewer than 450,000 distinct CDR3 sequences, about 8.3% being singletons. The specimen was PBMCs, collected more than 35 days after the first yellow fever vaccination. This TCR was recovered from a man aged 18 to 29 who received the YFV17D yellow fever vaccine. V usage is TRBV28 and J usage is TRBJ1-1; possible D gene TRBD1, 6 bases. The DNA for the CDR3 is TGTGCCAGCAGAAGACAGGAGAACACTGAAGCTTTCTTT. It translates to CASRRQENTEAFF.